This is a list of T cell receptor beta chains from one sample in a study of blood T cell repertoires in COVID-19. Assay: immunoSEQ multiplex PCR; the TCRdb copy retains only in-frame clones and omits some. The data hold roughly 500,000 clones, with 85% to 90% observed a single time. The sample comprised peripheral blood. These TCRs come from a man younger than 35 with COVID-19, enrolled during active disease. Each CDR3 is given with its conserved first and last residue. D genes are given only for firm matches. For some rows the clone size is stated as once, few or many, or as a class when expanded; others skip it.

j_call v_call clone_size d_call cdr3_aa cdr3_nt
TRBJ2-3 TRBV3-1/TRBV3-2 NA NA CASSQDVNLGADTQYF TGTGCCAGCAGCCAAGATGTAAACCTCGGGGCAGATACGCAGTATTTT
TRBJ2-3 TRBV3-1/TRBV3-2 NA NA CASSRSGRGTDTQYF TGTGCCAGCAGCCGTAGCGGAAGGGGCACAGATACGCAGTATTTT
TRBJ2-3 TRBV2 once TRBD2 CATEGLAGDTQYF TGTGCCACCGAGGGACTAGCTGGAGATACGCAGTATTTT
TRBJ2-2 TRBV29-1 NA NA CSVGGRYTGELFF TGCAGCGTGGGGGGGCGGTACACCGGGGAGCTGTTTTTT
TRBJ2-3 TRBV29-1 NA NA CSVDGADKHTDTQYF TGCAGCGTTGACGGCGCAGACAAGCACACAGATACGCAGTATTTT
TRBJ2-1 TRBV13 NA NA CASSFGIAAYNEQFF TGTGCCAGCAGCTTCGGGATAGCGGCCTACAATGAGCAGTTCTTC
TRBJ2-3 TRBV5-1 NA TRBD1 CASSRDRAMGTDTQYF TGCGCCAGCAGCCGGGACAGGGCTATGGGCACAGATACGCAGTATTTT
TRBJ2-7 TRBV4-2 NA TRBD2 CASSSRGEGRSNEQYF TGTGCCAGCAGCTCTCGGGGGGAGGGGCGCTCCAACGAGCAGTACTTC
TRBJ2-1 TRBV2 NA NA CASSGLDYNEQFF TGTGCCAGCAGTGGTCTAGACTACAATGAGCAGTTCTTC
TRBJ2-2 TRBV27 NA NA CASRPSYRPTGELFF TGTGCCAGCAGGCCTTCGTACAGACCCACCGGGGAGCTGTTTTTT
TRBJ2-1 TRBV3-1/TRBV3-2 NA TRBD2 CASSQDQELAGVSNEQFF TGTGCCAGCAGCCAAGATCAAGAGCTAGCGGGAGTCAGCAATGAGCAGTTCTTC
TRBJ2-1 TRBV7-6 NA TRBD2 CASSSLHPGLAKSSYNEQFF TGTGCCAGCAGCTCGCTACATCCGGGACTAGCGAAAAGCTCCTACAATGAGCAGTTCTTC
TRBJ2-5 TRBV19 NA TRBD1 CASSNRDRGFQETQYF TGTGCCAGTAGTAACCGGGACAGGGGTTTCCAAGAGACCCAGTACTTC
TRBJ2-1 TRBV5-6 NA TRBD2 CASSLFLQLAGVSNEQFF TGTGCCAGCAGCCTTTTCCTCCAACTAGCGGGAGTTTCCAATGAGCAGTTCTTC
TRBJ1-5 TRBV27 once NA CASSSSTEGGRDQPQHF TGTGCCAGCAGTTCATCGACGGAGGGCGGGAGAGATCAGCCCCAGCATTTT
TRBJ1-3 TRBV5-5 NA NA CASSAQGDRGNTIYF TGTGCCAGCAGCGCACAGGGTGATAGGGGAAACACCATATATTTT
TRBJ2-5 TRBV28 NA TRBD1 CASSGRDSQETQYF TGTGCCAGCAGTGGCCGGGACAGCCAAGAGACCCAGTACTTC
TRBJ1-5 TRBV12-3/TRBV12-4 NA NA CASSQSNQPQHF TGTGCCAGCAGTCAGAGCAATCAGCCCCAGCATTTT
TRBJ1-1 TRBV11-3 few NA CASSFGESTEAFF TGTGCCAGCAGTTTCGGGGAGAGCACTGAAGCTTTCTTT
TRBJ1-4 TRBV25-1 once NA CASSESEGRAYEKLFF TGTGCCAGCAGTGAATCGGAGGGCAGGGCGTATGAAAAACTGTTTTTT
TRBJ2-1 TRBV7-7 NA TRBD1 CASSSGGQGPSSYNEQFF TGTGCCAGCAGCTCCGGGGGACAGGGTCCTAGCTCCTACAATGAGCAGTTCTTC
TRBJ2-3 TRBV5-1 NA NA CASSLAYYDTQYF TGCGCCAGCAGCTTGGCCTATTATGATACGCAGTATTTT
TRBJ2-7 TRBV23-1 NA TRBD1 CASSQYRGLDYEQYF TGCGCCAGCAGTCAATACAGGGGGCTCGACTACGAGCAGTACTTC
TRBJ2-1 TRBV9 NA TRBD2 CASSETSGSYNEQFF TGTGCCAGCAGCGAAACTAGCGGATCCTACAATGAGCAGTTCTTC
TRBJ2-3 TRBV27 once TRBD1 CASSQRDRVGDTQYF TGTGCCAGCAGTCAAAGGGACAGGGTGGGGGATACGCAGTATTTT
TRBJ1-1 TRBV3-1/TRBV3-2 NA NA CASRTGNTEAFF TGTGCCAGCAGGACAGGGAACACTGAAGCTTTCTTT
TRBJ2-1 TRBV27 NA NA CASSSRNEQFF TGTGCCAGCAGTTCCCGGAATGAGCAGTTCTTC
TRBJ2-5 TRBV6-2/TRBV6-3 NA NA CASSYSRIQETQYF TGTGCCAGCAGTTACTCCAGAATCCAAGAGACCCAGTACTTC
TRBJ2-3 TRBV6-5 NA NA CASSLIGHPSTDTQYF TGTGCCAGCAGTTTGATTGGGCATCCCAGCACAGATACGCAGTATTTT
TRBJ2-7 TRBV7-9 many NA CASSLVGYEQYF TGTGCCAGCAGCTTAGTCGGCTACGAGCAGTACTTC
TRBJ2-3 TRBV6-5 once NA CASTTSRGDTQYF TGTGCCAGCACCACTTCGAGGGGGGATACGCAGTATTTT
TRBJ2-2 TRBV2 NA TRBD1 CASRETGPGELFF TGTGCCAGCAGAGAGACAGGGCCCGGGGAGCTGTTTTTT
TRBJ2-1 TRBV7-9 NA NA CASSGVGAGLWNEQFF TGTGCCAGCAGTGGGGTTGGGGCAGGGTTATGGAATGAGCAGTTCTTC
TRBJ2-2 TRBV6-4 NA NA CASSRDSVTGELFF TGTGCCAGTTCCCGGGACTCAGTTACCGGGGAGCTGTTTTTT
TRBJ2-5 TRBV7-7 NA TRBD2 CASSLGGGQQGQETQYF TGTGCTAGCAGCTTAGGCGGGGGGCAACAGGGTCAAGAGACCCAGTACTTC
TRBJ2-2 TRBV7-9 NA NA CASSYGTTTGELFF TGTGCCAGCAGCTACGGGACAACCACCGGGGAGCTGTTTTTT
TRBJ1-4 TRBV19 NA NA CASSPGGKSNEKLFF TGTGCCAGTAGTCCGGGGGGAAAGTCTAATGAAAAACTGTTTTTT
TRBJ2-3 TRBV7-6 NA TRBD2 CASSTGGIAGDLNTDTQYF TGTGCCAGCAGCACCGGGGGGATAGCGGGGGACCTTAACACAGATACGCAGTATTTT
TRBJ2-4 TRBV4-1 NA TRBD2 CASSPGLAGGLAKNIQYF TGCGCCAGCAGCCCCGGACTAGCGGGGGGACTAGCCAAAAACATTCAGTACTTC
TRBJ2-4 TRBV2 NA NA CASSASGLRAKNIQYF TGTGCCAGCAGTGCGAGCGGCCTTAGAGCCAAAAACATTCAGTACTTC
TRBJ2-1 TRBV7-9 NA TRBD1 CASNTGTGNNEQFF TGTGCCAGCAACACCGGGACAGGGAACAATGAGCAGTTCTTC
TRBJ2-7 TRBV19 NA NA CASQVRGTDEQYF TGTGCCAGTCAAGTTCGGGGTACAGACGAGCAGTACTTC
TRBJ2-7 TRBV5-4 NA NA CASSKTSLHEQYF TGTGCCAGCAGTAAGACTAGTCTCCACGAGCAGTACTTC
TRBJ1-2 TRBV6-5 few TRBD1 CASSYSGQYRGYTF TGTGCCAGCAGTTACTCGGGACAGTACAGGGGCTACACCTTC
TRBJ2-3 TRBV9 NA TRBD2 CASSARTSGTDTQYF TGTGCCAGCAGCGCGCGGACTAGCGGCACAGATACGCAGTATTTT
TRBJ2-1 TRBV11-3 NA TRBD2 CASSFRLAGVNNEQFF TGTGCCAGCAGCTTCCGACTAGCGGGAGTAAACAATGAGCAGTTCTTC